These 9 T cell receptor beta chains came from one sample sequenced in a study of T cell repertoires in cytomegalovirus infection. TCRdb re-analysed the reads in MiXCR, keeping a single row per CDR3 protein. The sample has 550,000 to 700,000 distinct CDR3 sequences, approximately 40% seen once. No antigen is known for these receptors. Specimen: cultured PBMCs, collected from culture after CMV antigen stimulation. The receptors stem from a human donor in good health (CMV status not recorded). Some clones in this sample may be carry-over from other donors' samples.

The chain uses TRBV7-6 and TRBJ2-2, with a tentative D call TRBD2 (6 bases). Germline CDR1 is SGHVS and CDR2 is FNYEAQ. The V end lost 8 bases, the J end lost 2 bases, and 18 bases lay between the germline ends. The CDR3 spans 16 residues. The CDR3 DNA reads TGTGCCAGCCGAGACCTGGAGGGCCCCAACACCGGGGAGCTGTTTTTT. This codes for CASRDLEGPNTGELFF.

This sequence joins TRBV5-1 and TRBJ2-1, with 10 nucleotides matching TRBD2. With 3 bases clipped from V and 6 bases from J, the junction kept 6 bases outside the gene matches. The CDR3 extends over 15 amino acids. In germline, CDR1 is SGHRS, CDR2 YFSETQ. CDR3 bases: TGCGCCAGCAGCTCGGGACTAGCGCCACTCAATGAGCAGTTCTTC. It translates to CASSSGLAPLNEQFF.

The chain has TRBV19 and TRBJ2-1; D unresolved. From germline, CDR1 is LNHDA and CDR2 SQIVND (reference sequence). The CDR3 runs to 15 residues. Trimming pared 3 bases from V and 0 bases from J, leaving 9 bases between. The CDR3 loop reads CASSIKGTSYNEQFF. In nucleotides, the CDR3 is TGTGCCAGTAGTATTAAGGGAACCTCCTACAATGAGCAGTTCTTC.

This clonotype was counted between two and nine times. The chain employs TRBV7-2 and TRBJ2-7; 11 bases align to TRBD2. Germline CDR1 reads SGHTA; CDR2 reads FQGNSA. This CDR3 contains 16 residues. V lost 1 base, J lost 2 bases, and 4 bases stayed unmatched. The DNA for the CDR3 is TGTGCCAGCAGCTTAGTAGGGACTAGCGGCACCTACGAGCAGTACTTC. Protein: CASSLVGTSGTYEQYF.

A single count supports this clonotype. CDR3 loop: CSATPYITDTQYF. In DNA, the CDR3 is TGCAGTGCTACCCCCTACATCACAGATACGCAGTATTTT. The chain has TRBV20-1 and TRBJ2-3; D gene uncertain. The CDR3 contains 13 residues. The V end was cut by 4 bases, the J end by 2 bases, with 10 bases between. Germline CDR1 and CDR2: DFQATT and SNEGSKA (reference sequence).

This clonotype was picked up a small number of times. The chain carries TRBV6-6 and TRBJ1-5; the match to TRBD1 covers 10 bases. Germline trimming cut 10 bases from V and 0 bases from J; bases unmatched to any gene: 12. In germline, CDR1 is MNHNY, CDR2 SVGAGI (reference sequence). There are 17 residues in the CDR3. The CDR3 coding sequence is TGTGCCACCGTTTCGACAGGGGGCATATATAGCAATCAGCCCCAGCATTTT. Translation: CATVSTGGIYSNQPQHF.

The rearrangement joins TRBV7-2 to TRBJ1-6; D is ambiguous. V was shortened by 0 bases and J by 10 bases, with 10 bases between the two germline ends. This CDR3 contains 14 residues. Looked up from germline, CDR1 is SGHTA and CDR2 is FQGNSA. CDR3 in DNA: TGTGCCAGCAGCTTAGCAGGGTTAGCCTCACCCCTCCACTTT. Protein product: CASSLAGLASPLHF.

This chain uses TRBV6-6 with TRBJ2-2; TRBD2 is a possible D gene (5 bases). Germline CDR1 MNHNY, CDR2 SVGAGI (reference sequence). There are 15 residues in the CDR3. V lost 4 bases, J lost 5 bases, and 14 bases lay in between. CDR3: CASSSPGLGTGELFF. DNA for the CDR3: TGTGCCAGCAGTTCCCCGGGGTTGGGGACCGGGGAGCTGTTTTTT.

The V call is TRBV20-1, the J call TRBJ2-3; 8 bases are shared with TRBD2. The CDR3 loop spans 13 amino acids. Germline V lookup: CDR1 DFQATT, CDR2 SNEGSKA (reference sequence). V dropped 0 bases and J dropped 9; count of bases not matched to a gene: 5. The CDR3 nucleotides are TGCAGTGCTAGAGATAGCGGGACTCTCACGCAGTATTTT. Its protein is CSARDSGTLTQYF.